The 30 T cell receptor beta chains below were found in one sample sequenced in a study of low-dose radiotherapy and immunotherapy resistance in tumors. With TRAV- and TRBV-specific primers, first-strand cDNA was made, covering the alpha and beta chains. The authors amplified TCRs for approximately 18 PCR cycles with a constant-region primer and a V-primer adapter. TCRdb independently ran MiXCR on the reads; one entry per CDR3 protein. This sample has tens of thousands of distinct CDR3 sequences, with around 50% found just once. Stated time point: after trial treatment. Treatment meaning: LDRT plus nivolumab, ipilimumab, low-dose cyclophosphamide and aspirin (RACIN trial). Sequenced material: PBMCs, taken after low-dose radiotherapy plus immunotherapy. The receptors derive from a male donor with gallbladder cancer.

This chain uses TRBV2 with TRBJ2-1; maybe TRBD1 (5 bases). This CDR3 is built from 15 residues. V was pared by 1 base and J by 0 bases, with 7 bases between. Per germline, CDR1 SNHLY and CDR2 FYNNEI. CDR3 coding DNA: TGTGCCAGCAGTGAAGGACAGTCCTCCTACAATGAGCAGTTCTTC. Translation: CASSEGQSSYNEQFF.

This clonotype turned up a few times. The chain is built from TRBV29-1 and TRBJ2-5, with 9 bases lining up with TRBD1. Trimming took 3 bases from V and 5 from J; bases not matched to a gene: 7. This CDR3 has 14 amino acids. The germline V gene encodes CDR1 SQVTM and CDR2 ANQGSEA. The CDR3 sequence is CSVDPGTGSETQYF. CDR3 nucleotides: TGCAGCGTTGACCCCGGGACAGGGTCCGAGACCCAGTACTTC.

The J gene is TRBJ2-3, the V gene TRBV3-1, with no clear D. Germline loops: CDR1 LGHDT, CDR2 YNNKEL (reference sequence). The CDR3 totals 13 residues. The V and J ends lost 2 bases and 6 bases respectively, with 9 bases between them. The CDR3 nucleotides read TGTGCCAGCAGCCAACCTAGAGCGGATACGCAGTATTTT. This gives the protein CASSQPRADTQYF.

The CDR3, as DNA: TGTGCCAGCTCACCAGCGAACAGGAAGATAAACACTGAAGCTTTCTTT. Amino acids: CASSPANRKINTEAFF. V and J are TRBV18 and TRBJ1-1; weak D call: TRBD1 (5 bases). The CDR3 totals 16 residues. The germline V and J ends were trimmed by 2 bases and 2 bases, with 15 bases remaining between them. Germline V lookup: CDR1 KGHSH, CDR2 LQKENI. Looking up the rest from reference TRBV18 and TRBJ1-1 gives the full variable domain: NAGVMQNPRHLVRRRGQEARLRCSPMKGHSHVYWYRQLPEEGLKFMVYLQKENIIDESGMPKERFSAEFPKEGPSILRIQQVVRGDSAAYFCASSPANRKINTEAFFGQGTRLTVV.

This clonotype qualifies as medium-sized. CDR3 nucleotide sequence: TGTGCCAGCAGTTTCTCAGGGCACGGGAACACTGAAGCTTTCTTT. Encoded protein: CASSFSGHGNTEAFF. The J gene is TRBJ1-1, the V gene TRBV7-4; D is perhaps TRBD1 (5 bases). V was clipped by 6 bases and J by 1 base, with 15 bases between them. This CDR3 contains 15 residues. The germline gives CDR1 SGHVT, CDR2 SQSDAQ.

This chain links TRBV4-3 with TRBJ1-2; perhaps TRBD1 as D (5 bases). Germline CDR1 reads LGHNA; CDR2 reads YSLEER. Trimming pared 0 bases from V and 7 bases from J, leaving 9 bases between. CDR3 length equals 13 residues. Written as DNA, the CDR3 is TGCGCCAGCAGCCAAGAATCCAGGGCTGGCTACACCTTC. Residues: CASSQESRAGYTF.

The chain recombines TRBV5-1 with TRBJ2-6; D perhaps matches TRBD1 (5 bases). This CDR3 has 16 residues. CDR1 and CDR2 from the germline V gene are SGHRS and YFSETQ. V lost 4 bases, J lost 1 base, and 12 bases lay in between. CDR3 protein: CASSLMAGSGANVLTF. Here the CDR3 DNA reads TGCGCCAGCAGCCTGATGGCAGGGTCTGGGGCCAACGTCCTGACTTTC.

There are a few counts of this clonotype. This chain links TRBV10-2 with TRBJ1-5; D call uncertain. Germline loops: CDR1 WSHSY, CDR2 SAAADI. V was pared by 0 bases and J by 3 bases, with 6 bases between. This CDR3 spans 14 amino acids. CDR3 nucleotides: TGCGCCAGCAGTGAGTCGAGTCTCAATCAGCCCCAGCATTTT. This gives the protein CASSESSLNQPQHF.

The chain links TRBV3-1 to TRBJ2-1, with 9 bases identical to TRBD2. V lost 3 bases and J lost 0; bases outside the gene matches: 6. Germline V gives CDR1 LGHDT, CDR2 YNNKEL (reference sequence). The CDR3 length is 17 residues. CDR3 amino acids: CASSQGLAGLSYNEQFF. The CDR3 bases are TGTGCCAGCAGCCAGGGTCTAGCGGGGCTCTCCTACAATGAGCAGTTCTTC.

This rearrangement joins TRBV6-1 to TRBJ2-7; D is possibly TRBD1 (6 bases). The CDR3 is 14 residues long. The ends were cut back, 10 bases at V and 1 base at J, with 17 bases in the middle. CDR1 MNHNS and CDR2 SASEGT come from the germline V gene. The CDR3: CAIRRTVLSYEQYF. CDR3 nucleotides: TGTGCCATCAGGCGGACAGTCCTTTCCTACGAGCAGTACTTC.

This clonotype showed up just once. With only one base between it and a far larger clone, this is likely a read error. This chain uses TRBV6-5 with TRBJ2-1, with D possibly matching TRBD2 (6 bases). The germline V gene encodes CDR1 MNHEY and CDR2 SVGAGI. V was cut by 5 bases and J by 10 bases, with 15 bases left in between. The CDR3 totals 13 residues. For the CDR3, the DNA is TGTGCCAGCAGTGAATTGGGGGGATACGAGCAGTTCTTC. Its protein product is CASSELGGYEQFF.

This clonotype showed up just a few times. A far bigger clonotype differs at one base, so this is likely a read error. This rearrangement joins TRBV9 to TRBJ2-1; TRBD2 matches 11 bases. The CDR3 sequence is 15 residues long. Unmatched junction bases numbered 8, after V lost 2 bases and J lost 10 bases. Germline loops: CDR1 SGDLS, CDR2 YYNGEE. Written as DNA, the CDR3 is TGTGCCAGCAGCGTCAATAGCGGGGGGGTAAACGAGCAGTTCTTC. Amino acids: CASSVNSGGVNEQFF.

This clonotype has ten or more counts. The rearrangement links TRBV9 to TRBJ2-1; maybe TRBD2 (6 bases). Trimming removed 1 base at V and 2 bases at J, with 10 bases between. The length of the CDR3 is 15 residues. The germline CDR1 and CDR2 sequences are SGDLS and YYNGEE. This chain's CDR3 is CASSVFTGAYNEQFF. Here the CDR3 DNA reads TGTGCCAGCAGCGTATTCACGGGAGCCTACAATGAGCAGTTCTTC.

At least ten counts were recorded for this clonotype. The V gene is TRBV9, the J gene TRBJ2-3; perhaps TRBD2 as D (5 bases). The CDR3 totals 14 residues. Germline V gene sequence: CDR1 SGDLS, CDR2 YYNGEE. The ends were cut back, 0 bases at V and 6 bases at J, with 11 bases in the middle. As DNA, the CDR3 is TGTGCCAGCAGCGTAGGGGCGGGCCGGGATACGCAGTATTTT. Residues: CASSVGAGRDTQYF.

The J gene is TRBJ1-1, the V gene TRBV13, with D unclear. The CDR3 is made up of 12 amino acids. The V end lost 5 bases, the J end lost 2 bases, and 6 bases lay between the germline ends. In germline, CDR1 is PRHDT, CDR2 FYEKMQ (reference sequence). CDR3 in DNA: TGTGCCAGCAGCAAGGGAAACACTGAAGCTTTCTTT. The encoded protein is CASSKGNTEAFF.

J is TRBJ1-3 and V is TRBV18; D is unresolved. The CDR3 spans 16 residues. The germline gives CDR1 KGHSH, CDR2 LQKENI. V was trimmed by 2 bases and J by 0 bases, leaving 11 bases between them. CDR3 DNA: TGTGCCAGCTCACCAAGTATGTCCGGCTCTGGAAACACCATATATTTT. Translating it yields CASSPSMSGSGNTIYF.

This clonotype was counted once. This chain links TRBV12-3 or TRBV12-4 with TRBJ1-1; no firm D call. This CDR3 has 13 residues. V lost 7 bases, J lost 1 base, and 10 bases lay in between. The CDR3 sequence is CASTLAANTEAFF. The CDR3 DNA is TGTGCCAGCACCCTGGCAGCGAACACTGAAGCTTTCTTT.

The chain carries TRBV14 and TRBJ2-1; a weak D match, TRBD2 (6 bases). Per the germline V gene, CDR1 is SGHDN and CDR2 is FVKESK. The CDR3 consists of 15 residues. V was pared by 4 bases and J by 2 bases, with 12 bases between. The CDR3 nucleotides read TGTGCCAGCAGCCCCCCCTCGGGGGCCTACAATGAGCAGTTCTTC. The encoded protein is CASSPPSGAYNEQFF.

This clonotype was seen a handful of times. The chain uses TRBV2 and TRBJ2-1, with TRBD2 as a possible D gene (5 bases). V was pared by 1 base and J by 1 base, with 11 bases between. The CDR3 length is 16 residues. The germline CDR1 and CDR2 sequences are SNHLY and FYNNEI. The CDR3 loop is CASSEEAGGSYNEQFF. CDR3 sequence (DNA): TGTGCCAGCAGTGAAGAGGCGGGTGGGTCCTACAATGAGCAGTTCTTC.

This clonotype was recorded once. The germline gene is not matched at one end of the junction; a read error may be the cause. The rearrangement joins TRBV5-3 to TRBJ2-3; TRBD2 agrees at 15 bases. TRBV5-3 belongs to the ORF category, with a function that is uncertain. This CDR3 is 16 amino acids long. This CDR3 reads CASSSGLAGGADTQYF. The CDR3 nucleotides are TGTGCCAGCAGCTCGGGACTAGCGGGGGGCGCAGATACGCAGTATTTT.

At least ten counts were recorded for this clonotype. The V gene is TRBV10-3, the J gene TRBJ2-7; D remains unclear. The V gene's germline CDR1 is ENHRY and CDR2 SYGVKD. V lost 2 bases and J 7 bases, leaving 12 bases between the germline ends. The CDR3 is 13 residues long. CDR3 DNA: TGTGCCATCAGTGAGCCCCCGGCGCGGGAGCAGTACTTC. Amino acids: CAISEPPAREQYF.

This clonotype was picked up many times. The V and J genes are TRBV20-1 and TRBJ2-5, with TRBD2 as a possible D gene (6 bases). V lost 6 bases to trimming and J lost 1 base, with 12 bases between them. CDR3 size: 13 residues. Germline V CDR1 and CDR2: DFQATT, SNEGSKA (reference sequence). The CDR3 reads CSAPWGVQETQYF. For the CDR3, the DNA is TGCAGTGCCCCCTGGGGGGTCCAAGAGACCCAGTACTTC.

The sample holds one count of this clonotype. A read error likely explains this, since a far larger clone differs by one base. The rearrangement uses TRBV16 and TRBJ2-5; TRBD1 agrees at 10 bases. The germline V gene has CDR1 KGHSY and CDR2 FQNENV. This CDR3 region has 14 residues. Written as DNA, the CDR3 is TGTGTCAGCAGCGCGACAGGGGGCGAAGAGACCCAGTACTTC. Translating gives CVSSATGGEETQYF.

This clonotype is a singleton in its sample. The chain couples TRBV28 to TRBJ2-1, with 7 bases aligning to TRBD1. The V and J ends lost 4 bases and 6 bases, in that order; junction bases with no gene match: 9. Per germline, CDR1 MDHEN and CDR2 SYDVKM. The CDR3 length is 15 residues. CDR3 in DNA: TGTGCCAGCAGTTCTGACAGGGAATCGTTCAATGAGCAGTTCTTC. Its translation: CASSSDRESFNEQFF.

The rearrangement links TRBV3-1 to TRBJ2-1; the match to TRBD2 covers 10 bases. The CDR3 is 15 residues long. With 6 bases clipped from V and 4 bases from J, the junction kept 6 bases outside the gene matches. From germline, CDR1 is LGHDT and CDR2 YNNKEL (reference sequence). In DNA, the CDR3 is TGTGCCAGCAGGTCCCAGCGGGGGGGTTACAATGAGCAGTTCTTC. Its protein is CASRSQRGGYNEQFF.

V and J are TRBV27 and TRBJ2-5; D possibly corresponds to TRBD2 (6 bases). In germline, CDR1 is MNHEY, CDR2 SMNVEV (reference sequence). Trimming took off 3 bases at V and 5 bases at J, with 10 bases between the two ends. The CDR3 covers 13 residues. The CDR3 loop reads CASSFLGGETQYF. CDR3 nucleotides: TGTGCCAGCAGTTTTCTAGGAGGGGAGACCCAGTACTTC.

The chain carries TRBV29-1 and TRBJ2-3, with D possibly being TRBD2 (7 bases). The germline gives CDR1 SQVTM, CDR2 ANQGSEA. Trimming took off 6 bases at V and 1 base at J, with 11 bases between the two ends. The CDR3 has 13 residues. The CDR3 coding sequence is TGCAGCGTCGGGGGGCTGGGCACAGATACGCAGTATTTT. Translated: CSVGGLGTDTQYF.

The count of this clonotype is one. The rearrangement joins TRBV28 to TRBJ2-1; D is perhaps TRBD2 (5 bases). Trimming shortened V by 7 bases and J by 7 bases, and 14 bases separated the two germline ends. This CDR3 contains 13 residues. The V gene's germline CDR1 is MDHEN and CDR2 SYDVKM. Written as DNA, the CDR3 is TGTGCCAGCACCCCAAGGTGGGAGAATGAGCAGTTCTTC. Encoded protein: CASTPRWENEQFF.

The rearrangement uses TRBV3-1 and TRBJ2-1; D may correspond to TRBD1 or TRBD2 (5 bases each). The V gene's germline CDR1 is LGHDT and CDR2 YNNKEL (reference sequence). This CDR3 is built from 16 residues. Trimming took off 4 bases at V and 2 bases at J, with 15 bases between the two ends. CDR3 loop: CASSPIRGVTYNEQFF. Written as DNA, the CDR3 is TGTGCCAGCAGCCCTATTCGAGGGGTAACCTACAATGAGCAGTTCTTC.

This clonotype was counted once. DNA of the CDR3: TGTGCCAGCAGCCCGCTTGCGTCGGCGCGCCAAGAGACCCAGTACTTC. Protein: CASSPLASARQETQYF. The rearrangement links TRBV11-2 to TRBJ2-5; D uncertain. V gave up 5 bases and J gave up 1 base, with 17 bases separating them. The CDR3 consists of 16 residues. Germline V gives CDR1 SGHAT, CDR2 FQNNGV.